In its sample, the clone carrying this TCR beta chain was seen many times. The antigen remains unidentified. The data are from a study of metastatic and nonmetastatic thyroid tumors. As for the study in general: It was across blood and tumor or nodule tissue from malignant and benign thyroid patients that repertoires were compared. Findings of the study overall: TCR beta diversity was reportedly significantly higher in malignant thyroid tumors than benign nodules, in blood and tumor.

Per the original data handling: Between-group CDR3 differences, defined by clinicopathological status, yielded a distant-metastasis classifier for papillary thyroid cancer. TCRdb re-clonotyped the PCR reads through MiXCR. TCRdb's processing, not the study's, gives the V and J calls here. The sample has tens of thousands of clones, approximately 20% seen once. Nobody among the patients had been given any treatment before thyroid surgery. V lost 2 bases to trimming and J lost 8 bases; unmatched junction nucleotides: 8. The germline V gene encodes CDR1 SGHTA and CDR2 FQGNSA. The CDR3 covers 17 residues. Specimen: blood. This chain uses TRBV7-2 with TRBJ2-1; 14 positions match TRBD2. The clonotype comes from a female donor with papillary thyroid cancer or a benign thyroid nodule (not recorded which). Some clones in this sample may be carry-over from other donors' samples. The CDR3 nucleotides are TGTGCCAGCAGCTTACAACCGACTAGCGGGGGGGAGGATGAGCAGTTCTTC. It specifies CASSLQPTSGGEDEQFF.